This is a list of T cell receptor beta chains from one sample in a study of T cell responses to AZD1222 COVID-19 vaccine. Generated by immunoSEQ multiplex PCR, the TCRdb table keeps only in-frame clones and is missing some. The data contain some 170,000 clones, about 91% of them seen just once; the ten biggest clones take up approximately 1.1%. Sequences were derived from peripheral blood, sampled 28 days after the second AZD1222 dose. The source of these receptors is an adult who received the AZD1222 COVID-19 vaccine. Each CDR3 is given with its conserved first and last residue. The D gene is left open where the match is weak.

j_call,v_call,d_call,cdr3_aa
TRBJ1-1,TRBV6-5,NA,CASSYWENTEAFF
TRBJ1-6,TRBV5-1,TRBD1,CASSLGTGANSPLHF
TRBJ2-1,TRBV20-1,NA,CSASNTGNPYNEQFF
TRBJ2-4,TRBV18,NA,CASSPLGVETKNIQYF
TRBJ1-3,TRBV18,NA,CASSPLDGPSGNTIYF
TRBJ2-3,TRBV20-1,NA,CSARKGGTQYF
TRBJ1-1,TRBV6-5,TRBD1,CASSHDRGQNTEAFF
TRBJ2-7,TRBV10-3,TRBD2,CATKTGGEVYEQYF
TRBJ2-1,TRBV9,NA,CASSVEGRAYNEQFF
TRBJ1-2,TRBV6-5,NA,CASSQEGPYGYTF
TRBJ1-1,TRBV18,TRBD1,CASSPTSGQREAFF
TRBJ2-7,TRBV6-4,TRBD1,CASSETGGENEQYF
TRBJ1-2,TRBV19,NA,CASSIPHNKQYGYTF
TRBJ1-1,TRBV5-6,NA,CASSLMGERSTEAFF
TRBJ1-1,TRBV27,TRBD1,CASSFRDRGSVEAFF
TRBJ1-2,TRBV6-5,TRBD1,CASSTGTVTYGYTF
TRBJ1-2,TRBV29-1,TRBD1,CSVEWGRGQGGYTF
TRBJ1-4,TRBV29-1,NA,CSAYREVGKLFF
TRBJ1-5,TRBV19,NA,CASSVQGTDSNQPQHF
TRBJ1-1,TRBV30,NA,CAWSVGGWGTEAFF
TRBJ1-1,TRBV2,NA,CASSELDGNTEAFF
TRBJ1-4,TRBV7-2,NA,CASSLVLGKLFF
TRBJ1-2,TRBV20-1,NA,CSASIQGGYTF
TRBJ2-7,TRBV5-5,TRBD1,CASSSVRTGVYYEQYF
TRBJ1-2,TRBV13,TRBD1,CASSYHLQQGVYGYTF
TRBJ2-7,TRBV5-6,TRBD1,CASSFRDRGYYEQYF
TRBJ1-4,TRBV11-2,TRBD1,CASSRDRGTEKLFF
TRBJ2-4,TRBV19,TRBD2,CASSMGGWTGGIQYF
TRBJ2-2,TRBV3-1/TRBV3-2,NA,CASSQVRFTGELFF